The sequence of this T cell receptor (beta chain) was determined in a study of T cell responses to AZD1222 COVID-19 vaccine. The CDR3 loop spans 14 amino acids. Germline V gives CDR1 SGHAT, CDR2 FQNNGV. Trimming at V came to 3 bases and at J to 8 bases, leaving 6 bases not matched to a gene. The table came from immunoSEQ multiplex PCR; TCRdb's copy has only in-frame clones and leaves some out. The table records under 150,000 clones, approximately 90% of them present only once. In its sample, this clone was seen once. Sequencing used peripheral blood, obtained on day 0 of AZD1222 vaccination. The receptor's source is an adult in good health. The chain links TRBV11-2 to TRBJ1-2; 10 nucleotides line up with TRBD1. The CDR3 coding sequence is TGTGCCAGCAGCTTTTTCGGGACAGGGGACGGCTACACCTTC. It yields the protein CASSFFGTGDGYTF.